The 27 T cell receptor beta chains below come from one sample, sequenced in a study of T cell clonality in common variable immunodeficiency. Clones were sequenced by immunoSEQ multiplex PCR, and TCRdb holds only the in-frame ones, with some missing. The table lists tens of thousands of clones, with no singletons. Input material: peripheral blood mononuclear cells. These receptors were collected from a person between 18 and 75 years old in good health.

This clone was picked up many times. The CDR3 goes on 3 residues after the read ends, and that part is filled in from the germline J gene. Different DNA sequences within this sample yield the same CDR3. The rearrangement joins TRBV6-1 to TRBJ2-3, with 12 nucleotides matching TRBD2. CDR1 and CDR2 from the germline V gene are MNHNS and SASEGT. The CDR3 extends over 15 amino acids. V lost 2 bases and J lost 4; bases outside the gene matches: 1. The sequenced CDR3 bases are TGTGCCAGCAGTGAACTAGCGGGAGGGCCAGATACG. Translation: CASSELAGGPDT. The whole CDR3 sequence is CASSELAGGPDTQYF.

The sample holds many counts of this clone. The read ends 3 residues early relative to the CDR3; the germline J gene fills the gap. The chain employs TRBV20-1 and TRBJ2-7, with 8 bases lining up with TRBD2. This CDR3 contains 16 residues. CDR1 DFQATT and CDR2 SNEGSKA come from the germline V gene (reference sequence). V trimming: 2 bases; J trimming: 2 bases; junction bases outside the gene matches: 11. CDR3 DNA, as far as it was read: TGCAGTGCTAGAAAAACTAGCGGAAGAGCTCCCTACGAG. It translates to CSARKTSGRAPYE. The whole CDR3 sequence reads CSARKTSGRAPYEQYF.

This clone came up many times. The CDR3 goes on 3 residues after the read ends, and that part is filled in from the germline J gene. This chain connects TRBV20-1 to TRBJ2-7; 12 nucleotides match TRBD2. Trimming at V came to 3 bases and at J to 6 bases, leaving 6 bases not matched to a gene. CDR3 length: 14 residues. Germline CDR1 and CDR2: DFQATT and SNEGSKA (reference sequence). The DNA read from the CDR3 is TGCAGTGCTAGGACTAGCGGGAGACCGGGCGAG. It is translated as CSARTSGRPGE. The whole CDR3 reads CSARTSGRPGEQYF.

This clone appeared many times. The read ends 3 residues early relative to the CDR3; the germline J gene fills the gap. The chain combines TRBV25-1 with TRBJ2-3; 7 nucleotides match TRBD2. Trimming cost V 2 bases and J 0 bases; bases outside gene matches: 2. Germline V gene sequence: CDR1 MGHDK, CDR2 SYGVNS. This CDR3 is built from 15 residues. The CDR3 is CASSELADSTDTQYF. The sequenced part of the CDR3 DNA is TGTGCCAGCAGTGAACTAGCGGACAGCACAGATACG.

This clone was observed a few times. The sequence runs out 3 residues before the end of the CDR3; the remainder is reconstructed from the germline J gene. The chain uses TRBV6-4 and TRBJ1-2; no reliable D call. The CDR3 has 15 residues. The germline CDR1 and CDR2 sequences are MRHNA and SNTAGT. The CDR3 DNA, read in part, is TGTGCCAGCAGTGACACGGTCGAGGGTGGCAATGAC. Translated: CASSDTVEGGND. The complete CDR3 protein is CASSDTVEGGNDYTF.

This clone was recorded at least ten times. The read halts 3 residues ahead of the CDR3 end, with the missing end drawn from the germline J gene. The chain carries TRBV6-1 and TRBJ1-3, with D uncertain. CDR3 length equals 17 residues. In germline, CDR1 is MNHNS, CDR2 SASEGT. The germline V and J ends were trimmed by 0 bases and 4 bases, with 16 bases remaining between them. The CDR3 DNA, read in part, is TGTGCCAGCAGTGAAGCGAATAGCCCTCTGCCGGGAAACACC. It encodes CASSEANSPLPGNT. The complete CDR3 protein is CASSEANSPLPGNTIYF.

This clone was detected many times. The read gets to within 3 residues of the CDR3 end, and the germline J gene fills in the rest. The rearrangement links TRBV9 to TRBJ2-6, with D unclear. Trimming removed 1 base from V and 0 bases from J, with 5 bases in between. The CDR3 runs 15 residues. The germline V gene has CDR1 SGDLS and CDR2 YYNGEE. The chain's CDR3 is CASSVLNSGANVLTF. The DNA read from the CDR3 is TGTGCCAGCAGCGTACTAAACTCTGGGGCCAACGTC.

This clone was found many times. The read ends 3 residues early relative to the CDR3; the germline J gene fills the gap. This chain joins TRBV4-2 and TRBJ1-1, with D maybe TRBD1 (5 bases). This CDR3 has 14 residues. CDR1 is LGHNA, CDR2 YNFKEQ, per germline. The CDR3 DNA, read in part, is TGTGCCAGCAGCCAAGACAGAGAACAGGTCAAA. Residues: CASSQDREQVK. The entire CDR3 sequence reads CASSQDREQVKAFF.

In its sample, this clone was seen many times. The read halts 3 residues ahead of the CDR3 end, with the missing end drawn from the germline J gene. This chain links TRBV12-3 or TRBV12-4 with TRBJ2-7, with a weak D call TRBD1 (5 bases). The CDR3 covers 13 residues. The V end lost 6 bases, the J end lost 3 bases, and 12 bases lay between the germline ends. CDR3 bases read: TGTGCCAGCAGGCCAGGGAAGCTCTACGAG. Protein: CASRPGKLYE. The complete CDR3 reads CASRPGKLYEQYF.

There are many counts of this clone. The sequenced fragment ends 3 residues before the CDR3 boundary, so the rest is inferred from the germline J gene. The rearrangement joins TRBV9 to TRBJ2-3; D possibly corresponds to TRBD2 (7 bases). This CDR3 spans 15 amino acids. Germline CDR1 reads SGDLS; CDR2 reads YYNGEE. Trimming removed 2 bases at V and 2 bases at J, with 12 bases between. The CDR3 bases that were read are TGTGCCAGCAGCGTTTCGGGGGGCTTCACAGATACG. It encodes CASSVSGGFTDT. The whole CDR3 protein reads CASSVSGGFTDTQYF.

The sample holds many counts of this clone. The read ends 3 residues before the CDR3 terminus; that terminus is restored from the germline J gene. The chain employs TRBV5-4 and TRBJ1-4, with D unresolved. Germline V CDR1 and CDR2: SGHNT, YYREEE (reference sequence). Deletions cut 1 base from V and 0 bases from J, with 10 bases between. The CDR3 extends over 16 amino acids. Incomplete CDR3 DNA: TGTGCCAGCAGCTTGAACCCCACGGCAACTAATGAAAAA. This gives the protein CASSLNPTATNEK. The full CDR3 reads CASSLNPTATNEKLFF. Combining the CDR3 with reference TRBV5-4 and TRBJ1-4 gives the whole variable domain ETGVTQSPTHLIKTRGQQVTLRCSSQSGHNTVSWYQQALGQGPQFIFQYYREEENGRGNFPPRFSGLQFPNYSSELNVNALELDDSALYLCASSLNPTATNEKLFFGSGTQLSVL.

This clone was observed at least ten times. The CDR3 end falls 3 residues outside the read, so it is completed with the germline J gene. V usage is TRBV28 and J usage is TRBJ2-1; TRBD2 matches 7 bases. V lost 2 bases and J lost 3; bases outside the gene matches: 10. The CDR3 length is 17 residues. The germline CDR1 and CDR2 sequences are MDHEN and SYDVKM. Here the CDR3 reads CASSLALGAGVYNEQFF. CDR3 bases read: TGTGCCAGCAGTTTAGCATTAGGGGCGGGGGTCTACAATGAG.

This clone came up many times. The read falls 3 residues short of the CDR3 end, and the missing part is taken from the germline J gene. The V call is TRBV19, the J call TRBJ1-6, with a tentative D call TRBD1 (6 bases). CDR1 and CDR2 from the germline V gene are LNHDA and SQIVND (reference sequence). V was clipped by 5 bases and J by 7 bases, with 15 bases between them. CDR3 length: 15 amino acids. CDR3 loop: CASSSYRADNSPLHF. Partial CDR3 DNA: TGTGCCAGTAGTTCATACAGGGCAGACAATTCACCC.

This clone was seen repeatedly, ten times or more. The read ends 3 residues shy of where the CDR3 ends; the end is completed using the germline J gene. This sequence joins TRBV7-2 and TRBJ1-2; 7 bases align to TRBD1. The trim removed 4 bases at V and 5 bases at J, leaving 7 bases unmatched. The CDR3 spans 14 residues. Germline lookup yields CDR1 SGHTA and CDR2 FQGNSA. Incomplete CDR3 DNA: TGTGCCAGCAGCTCGGGACAGTTACTTTATGGC. Translating gives CASSSGQLLYG. From start to end, the CDR3 is CASSSGQLLYGYTF.

In its sample, this clone was seen many times. The read ends 3 residues early relative to the CDR3; the germline J gene fills the gap. The rearrangement links TRBV5-1 to TRBJ1-2; 7 positions match TRBD1. Germline values: CDR1 SGHRS, CDR2 YFSETQ. V was clipped by 7 bases and J by 1 base; unmatched bases: 13. There are 16 residues in the CDR3. CDR3: CASGTGTDLINYGYTF. CDR3 DNA (partial): TGCGCCAGCGGGACCGGGACAGACCTCATTAACTATGGC.

This clone has ten or more counts. The read ends 3 residues shy of where the CDR3 ends; the end is completed using the germline J gene. The chain recombines TRBV10-3 with TRBJ1-1; D gene ambiguous. CDR1 ENHRY and CDR2 SYGVKD come from the germline V gene. The CDR3 runs 12 residues. The V gene lost 6 bases and the J gene lost 3 bases, with 8 bases spanning the gap. The CDR3 is CAIRVGDTEAFF. CDR3 bases read: TGTGCCATCAGGGTCGGTGACACTGAA.

The sample holds many counts of this clone. The read finishes 3 residues shy of the CDR3 end, and the germline J gene is used to complete it. This chain connects TRBV7-2 to TRBJ1-3; unclear D gene. The CDR3 is made up of 14 amino acids. Germline CDR1 reads SGHTA; CDR2 reads FQGNSA. Deletions cut 5 bases from V and 0 bases from J, with 8 bases between. The CDR3 sequence: CASSLDYSGNTIYF. CDR3 DNA, as far as it was read: TGTGCCAGCAGCCTAGACTACTCTGGAAACACC.

This clone came up many times. The read ends 3 residues early relative to the CDR3; the germline J gene fills the gap. The V gene is TRBV5-1, the J gene TRBJ1-2, with D perhaps TRBD1 (5 bases). Per germline, CDR1 SGHRS and CDR2 YFSETQ. The CDR3 totals 13 residues. CDR3 sequence reads: CASSLRSGNGYTF. The covered CDR3 bases are TGCGCCAGCAGCTTGAGGTCAGGGAACGGC. Variable domain in full (rest from reference TRBV5-1 and TRBJ1-2): KAGVTQTPRYLIKTRGQQVTLSCSPISGHRSVSWYQQTPGQGLQFLFEYFSETQRNKGNFPGRFSGRQFSNSRSEMNVSTLELGDSALYLCASSLRSGNGYTFGSGTRLTVV.

This clone has ten or more counts. The read terminates 3 residues before the CDR3 end, so the remaining end is supplied by the germline J gene. The chain combines TRBV27 with TRBJ2-7, with TRBD1 identical over 8 bases. V was pared by 5 bases and J by 3 bases, with 12 bases of the junction left unmatched. This CDR3 has 16 amino acids. Germline CDR1 MNHEY, CDR2 SMNVEV (reference sequence). The CDR3 loop reads CASSPPGWTGRYEQYF. Partial CDR3 DNA: TGTGCCAGCAGTCCCCCGGGCTGGACAGGGCGCTACGAG.

This clone was seen ten or more times. The DNA ends 3 residues before the CDR3 does, and the rest of the CDR3 is filled in from the germline J gene. The genes are TRBV18 and TRBJ1-5; D call uncertain. Germline CDR1 KGHSH, CDR2 LQKENI. The V end lost 2 bases, the J end lost 4 bases, and 12 bases lay between the germline ends. CDR3 length: 15 amino acids. CDR3 DNA, as far as it was read: TGTGCCAGCTCACCAGTCGACACTGTGAATCAGCCC. Amino acid sequence: CASSPVDTVNQP. The entire CDR3 protein is CASSPVDTVNQPQHF.

This clone was seen at least ten times. The sequence runs out 3 residues before the end of the CDR3; the remainder is reconstructed from the germline J gene. J is TRBJ1-4 and V is TRBV5-1; 8 nucleotides align to TRBD1. CDR1 is SGHRS and CDR2 is YFSETQ in the germline V gene. The CDR3 contains 16 residues. V trimming: 4 bases; J trimming: 2 bases; junction bases outside the gene matches: 7. The CDR3 spells CASSLTGDRTNEKLFF. The covered CDR3 bases are TGCGCCAGCAGCCTGACAGGGGATCGGACTAATGAAAAA.

This clone was counted ten times or more. The read ends 3 residues early relative to the CDR3; the germline J gene fills the gap. This chain joins TRBV30 and TRBJ2-7; a possible D gene is TRBD2 (6 bases). CDR1 and CDR2 from the germline V gene are GTSNPN and SVGIG (reference sequence). Trimming pared 4 bases from V and 6 bases from J, leaving 16 bases between. The CDR3 loop spans 13 amino acids. The CDR3 region is CAWNRAGISEQYF. The part of the CDR3 DNA that was read is TGTGCCTGGAACCGCGCGGGAATCTCCGAG.

This clone was recorded many times. The read terminates 3 residues ahead of where the CDR3 ends, so the germline J gene completes it. The chain couples TRBV2 to TRBJ1-3; 8 nucleotides align to TRBD1. Germline V gene lookup returns CDR1 SNHLY and CDR2 FYNNEI. The V gene end was trimmed by 6 bases and the J gene end by 3 bases; junction bases not matched to a gene: 4. CDR3 length: 14 amino acids. The covered CDR3 bases are TGTGCCAGCAGCGACAGGGGTGGTGGAAACACC. It translates to CASSDRGGGNT. The whole CDR3 protein is CASSDRGGGNTIYF.

This clone has ten or more counts. From the germline J gene comes the end of the CDR3, since the read stops 3 residues before it. J is TRBJ2-3 and V is TRBV5-4; possible D gene TRBD2, 6 bases. Trimming took 5 bases from V and 1 from J, leaving 14 bases between them. Per germline, CDR1 SGHNT and CDR2 YYREEE (reference sequence). This CDR3 contains 15 residues. CDR3 sequence reads: CASRTPTGGTDTQYF. The part of the CDR3 DNA that was read is TGTGCCAGCAGAACACCAACGGGGGGCACAGATACG.

This clone showed up many times. The CDR3 region is CASSPRLGHEQYF. CDR3 DNA, as far as it was read: TGTGCCAGCAGCCCTCGGTTGGGCCACGAG. This chain joins TRBV13 and TRBJ2-7; D remains unclear. Read coverage stops 3 residues before the CDR3 terminus; the germline J gene supplies the remainder. This CDR3 has 13 amino acids. Trimming stripped 5 bases from V and 5 bases from J, with 13 bases between. CDR1 is PRHDT, CDR2 FYEKMQ, per germline (reference sequence).

This clone was counted between two and nine times. The CDR3 end falls 3 residues outside the read, so it is completed with the germline J gene. V usage is TRBV19 and J usage is TRBJ2-7, with TRBD2 matching 10 bases. CDR3 size: 20 residues. Germline V lookup: CDR1 LNHDA, CDR2 SQIVND (reference sequence). The V gene end was trimmed by 6 bases and the J gene end by 0 bases; junction bases not matched to a gene: 20. The part of the CDR3 DNA that was read is TGTGCCAGTAGGAGCCTTCGGGGAGCGGGGGGGACTATCGCCTCCTACGAG. This codes for CASRSLRGAGGTIASYE. The whole CDR3 region reads CASRSLRGAGGTIASYEQYF. Full variable domain (missing parts from reference TRBV19 and TRBJ2-7): DGGITQSPKYLFRKEGQNVTLSCEQNLNHDAMYWYRQDPGQGLRLIYYSQIVNDFQKGDIAEGYSVSREKKESFPLTVTSAQKNPTAFYLCASRSLRGAGGTIASYEQYFGPGTRLTVT.

In this sample, this clone turned up many times. The CDR3 sequence: CSASIQDSNQPQHF. The sequenced part of the CDR3 DNA is TGCAGTGCTAGCATACAGGATAGCAATCAGCCC. The chain couples TRBV20-1 to TRBJ1-5, with a weak D call TRBD1 (5 bases). The observed sequence ends 3 residues before the CDR3 terminus, with the missing tail filled in from the germline J gene. The CDR3 sequence is 14 residues long. Trimming removed 3 bases from V and 0 bases from J, with 9 bases in between. In germline, CDR1 is DFQATT, CDR2 SNEGSKA (reference sequence).